These T cell receptor beta chains were read from a single sample in a study of shared clonotypes between healthy human individuals. Profiled with immunoSEQ multiplex PCR; TCRdb holds only in-frame clones, not every one. The sample records about 2 million clones, about 94% being singletons. The sequenced sample was naive CD8+ T cells sorted from blood. The receptors derive from a man younger than 35 in good health. Both conserved end residues are trimmed from each CDR3.

v_call: TRBV6-6; j_call: TRBJ1-2; cdr3_aa: ASSYWDDGYT
v_call: TRBV4-3; j_call: TRBJ2-1; cdr3_aa: ASSQVASGRGEQF
v_call: TRBV6-5; j_call: TRBJ1-1; cdr3_aa: ASSYSGERTEAF
v_call: TRBV6-6; j_call: TRBJ2-7; cdr3_aa: ASTPAGAAYEQY
v_call: TRBV2; j_call: TRBJ2-7; cdr3_aa: ASLRGLAGLGEQY
v_call: TRBV9; j_call: TRBJ1-3; cdr3_aa: ASSLVGASSGNTIY
v_call: TRBV19; j_call: TRBJ1-2; cdr3_aa: ASSQKILDRVYGYT
v_call: TRBV27; j_call: TRBJ2-1; cdr3_aa: ASSVGEKGSYNEQF
v_call: TRBV2; j_call: TRBJ2-1; cdr3_aa: ASSGRLAGNEQF
v_call: TRBV29-1; j_call: TRBJ1-2; cdr3_aa: SVLADPYGYT
v_call: TRBV7-2; j_call: TRBJ1-2; cdr3_aa: ASSPPHWGLANYGYT
v_call: TRBV10-3; j_call: TRBJ1-1; cdr3_aa: AISEEGRDAF
v_call: TRBV11-2; j_call: TRBJ1-6; cdr3_aa: ASSLAQGNSPLH
v_call: TRBV5-4; j_call: TRBJ2-7; cdr3_aa: ASSLGGTPEQY
v_call: TRBV19; j_call: TRBJ2-4; cdr3_aa: ASGGHKGAARDIQY
v_call: TRBV6-6; j_call: TRBJ2-2; cdr3_aa: ASSPWTSGTSGELF
v_call: TRBV7-9; j_call: TRBJ2-2; cdr3_aa: ASSTDRRTGELF
v_call: TRBV7-9; j_call: TRBJ1-4; cdr3_aa: ASSPWAGGGRDEKLF
v_call: TRBV27; j_call: TRBJ2-3; cdr3_aa: ASSSTEGDTQY
v_call: TRBV6-4; j_call: TRBJ2-6; cdr3_aa: ASSDSPGANVLT
v_call: TRBV27; j_call: TRBJ2-5; cdr3_aa: ASKRTGGEETQY
v_call: TRBV9; j_call: TRBJ2-7; cdr3_aa: ASSVDRSTYEQY
v_call: TRBV13; j_call: TRBJ2-2; cdr3_aa: ASSSGLAGGPTGELF
v_call: TRBV29-1; j_call: TRBJ2-5; cdr3_aa: SVWGGVQETQY
v_call: TRBV29-1; j_call: TRBJ2-1; cdr3_aa: SVESWGAGGLNEQF
v_call: TRBV5-4; j_call: TRBJ2-7; cdr3_aa: ASSPTSGISYEQY
v_call: TRBV7-9; j_call: TRBJ2-5; cdr3_aa: ASSLVSDQETQY
v_call: TRBV12-5; j_call: TRBJ2-1; cdr3_aa: ASGRVLQGLAYNEQF
v_call: TRBV10-3; j_call: TRBJ2-7; cdr3_aa: AIGRAYEQY
v_call: TRBV28; j_call: TRBJ2-5; cdr3_aa: ASSRRQEEETQY
v_call: TRBV2; j_call: TRBJ2-7; cdr3_aa: ASSEIGTGNYEQY
v_call: TRBV10-1; j_call: TRBJ2-7; cdr3_aa: ASSENGRGNSYEQY
v_call: TRBV6-5; j_call: TRBJ2-7; cdr3_aa: ASSPAGAVHEQY
v_call: TRBV5-6; j_call: TRBJ2-5; cdr3_aa: ASSQGGSEETQY
v_call: TRBV29-1; j_call: TRBJ2-1; cdr3_aa: SVESRSYNEQF
v_call: TRBV4-1; j_call: TRBJ2-7; cdr3_aa: ASSPKDRSSYEQY
v_call: TRBV5-6; j_call: TRBJ2-7; cdr3_aa: ASSLGVYEQY
v_call: TRBV6-1; j_call: TRBJ2-3; cdr3_aa: ASSEGILSTDTQY
v_call: TRBV10-3; j_call: TRBJ2-7; cdr3_aa: AISDRTGAYEQY
v_call: TRBV29-1; j_call: TRBJ2-7; cdr3_aa: SVEGTGQYPYEQY
v_call: TRBV4-1; j_call: TRBJ2-7; cdr3_aa: ASSGTYRGPSYEQY
v_call: TRBV29-1; j_call: TRBJ1-1; cdr3_aa: SVEDQGTETF
v_call: TRBV6-5; j_call: TRBJ2-5; cdr3_aa: ASSLGGGTQY
v_call: TRBV19; j_call: TRBJ1-4; cdr3_aa: ASSIASATNEKLF
v_call: TRBV14; j_call: TRBJ1-1; cdr3_aa: ASSPTVENTEAF
v_call: TRBV4-3; j_call: TRBJ2-7; cdr3_aa: ASSQDPSSRDPYEQY
v_call: TRBV7-8; j_call: TRBJ2-2; cdr3_aa: ASSLADSSNTGELF
v_call: TRBV5-4; j_call: TRBJ1-2; cdr3_aa: ASSLGQRLSGYT
v_call: TRBV5-1; j_call: TRBJ1-1; cdr3_aa: ASSWSPSVPEAF
v_call: TRBV27; j_call: TRBJ1-1; cdr3_aa: ASSLRLSANTEAF
v_call: TRBV7-6; j_call: TRBJ1-3; cdr3_aa: ASSDGSRGASENTIY
v_call: TRBV19; j_call: TRBJ2-1; cdr3_aa: ASRPRSSYNEQF
v_call: TRBV27; j_call: TRBJ2-1; cdr3_aa: ASSFGRLNEQF
v_call: TRBV28; j_call: TRBJ1-6; cdr3_aa: ASSSGQDNSPLH
v_call: TRBV10-3; j_call: TRBJ2-3; cdr3_aa: AIRGDSDTQY
v_call: TRBV13; j_call: TRBJ2-2; cdr3_aa: ASSLGLGPRGELF
v_call: TRBV7-9; j_call: TRBJ2-3; cdr3_aa: ASSPEGGMTDTQY
v_call: TRBV7-2; j_call: TRBJ2-2; cdr3_aa: ASEPLTSWGSGELF
v_call: TRBV11-1; j_call: TRBJ2-5; cdr3_aa: ASSQTGGLQETQY